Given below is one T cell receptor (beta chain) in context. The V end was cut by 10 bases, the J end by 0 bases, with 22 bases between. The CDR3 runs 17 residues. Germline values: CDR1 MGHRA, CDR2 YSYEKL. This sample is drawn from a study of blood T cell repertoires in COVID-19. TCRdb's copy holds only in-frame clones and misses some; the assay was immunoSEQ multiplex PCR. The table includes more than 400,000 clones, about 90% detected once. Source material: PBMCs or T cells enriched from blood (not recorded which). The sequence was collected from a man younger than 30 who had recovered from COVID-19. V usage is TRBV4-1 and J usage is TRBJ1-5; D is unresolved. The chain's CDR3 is CAISAVAQIFSNQPQHF. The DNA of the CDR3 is TGCGCCATCTCAGCGGTAGCGCAGATTTTTAGCAATCAGCCCCAGCATTTT.